Listed here is a single TCR beta chain. This sample is drawn from a study of blood T cell repertoires in COVID-19. As for the study in general: From the United States, Italy and Spain came samples of acute and convalescent COVID-19. T cells, B-cell-depleted T cells, or PBMCs supplied cDNA or gDNA.

In the authors' methods: Estimation of nucleated cell counts relied on the amplification of reference gene primers. Clones were read by immunoSEQ multiplex PCR, and TCRdb kept only the in-frame ones, dropping some. V, J and clone size derive from that table, while D and trimming were established from the DNA sequence. The table shows some 230,000 clones, with approximately 84% occurring only once. CDR3 length: 16 amino acids. CDR1 is MDHEN and CDR2 is SYDVKM in the germline V gene. The ends lost 7 bases at V and 4 bases at J; junction bases unmatched: 13. The TCR comes from a woman in her 30s who had recovered from COVID-19. The chain couples TRBV28 to TRBJ2-1; 7 nucleotides line up with TRBD2. Sequencing input: peripheral blood. CDR3 sequence (DNA): TGTGCCAGCATGCCTGGCGGGGCTAGCGGATACAATGAGCAGTTCTTC. Its protein is CASMPGGASGYNEQFF.